Sequencing of this T cell receptor (beta chain) was carried out in a study of shared clonotypes between healthy human individuals. Study details: Donor composition was two women and three men, aged 18 to 49. Overall study findings and caveats: In this cohort, only blood was sampled, and tissue repertoires likely differ.

The V gene lost 6 bases and the J gene lost 2 bases, with 11 bases spanning the gap. Germline V gene data show CDR1 as SGHRS and CDR2 as YFSETQ. The CDR3 totals 13 residues. Regarding this clone: Its target is not known. Other DNA sequences in the sample encode the same CDR3.

Sequencing used immunoSEQ multiplex PCR; TCRdb keeps in-frame clones, though not all of them. The repertoire holds 2 million to 2.5 million clones, with roughly 93% as singletons. The study drew all its donors from Caucasian adults living in Nashville, Tennessee. The chain couples TRBV5-1 to TRBJ1-1; perhaps TRBD1 as D (6 bases). Sequenced material: naive CD4+ T cells from PBMCs. The subset denotes: CD45RA+ positively selected. The source of this sequence is a man between 18 and 29 years old in good health. Some clones in this sample may be carry-over from other donors' samples. In nucleotides, the CDR3 is TGCGCCAGCAAGACAGGACCTAACACTGAAGCTTTCTTT. Amino acid sequence: CASKTGPNTEAFF.